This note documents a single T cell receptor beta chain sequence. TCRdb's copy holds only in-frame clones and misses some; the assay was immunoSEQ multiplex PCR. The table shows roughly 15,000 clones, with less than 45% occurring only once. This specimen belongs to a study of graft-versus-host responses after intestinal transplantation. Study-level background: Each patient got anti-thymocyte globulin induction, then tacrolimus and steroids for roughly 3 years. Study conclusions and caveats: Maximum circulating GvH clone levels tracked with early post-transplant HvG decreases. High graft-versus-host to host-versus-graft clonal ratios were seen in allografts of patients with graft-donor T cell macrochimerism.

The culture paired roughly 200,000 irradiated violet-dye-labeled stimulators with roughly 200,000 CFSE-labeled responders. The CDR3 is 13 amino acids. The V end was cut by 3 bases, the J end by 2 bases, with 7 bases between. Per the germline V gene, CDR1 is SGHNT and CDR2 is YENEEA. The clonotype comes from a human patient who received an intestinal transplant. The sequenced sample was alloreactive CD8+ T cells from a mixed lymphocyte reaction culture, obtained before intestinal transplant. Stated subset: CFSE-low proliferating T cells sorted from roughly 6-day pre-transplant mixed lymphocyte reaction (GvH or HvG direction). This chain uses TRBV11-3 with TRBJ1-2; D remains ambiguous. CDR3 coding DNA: TGTGCCAGCAGCTTCGGCAGGAACTATGGCTACACCTTC. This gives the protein CASSFGRNYGYTF.